This T cell receptor (beta chain) was identified during a study of blood T cell repertoires in COVID-19. About the research overall: Sources were T cells, B-cell-depleted T cells, or PBMCs; the material itself was cDNA or gDNA.

V was shortened by 1 base and J by 0 bases, with 7 bases between the two germline ends. This CDR3 is built from 14 residues. CDR1 is SNHLY and CDR2 is FYNNEI in the germline V gene. This table comes from immunoSEQ multiplex PCR, and its TCRdb copy is limited to in-frame clones, with some not included. The sample shows just over 20,000 clones, about nine tenths of them seen only once. The material sequenced was peripheral blood. The source of this sequence is a man aged 50 to 60 with active COVID-19. The chain employs TRBV2 and TRBJ2-7; D unresolved. The CDR3 sequence: CASSEGATSYEQYF. The DNA for the CDR3 is TGTGCCAGCAGTGAAGGGGCTACCTCCTACGAGCAGTACTTC.